What follows are 32 T cell receptor beta chains derived from one specimen sequenced in a study of identical twins. MiXCR, run by TCRdb on the 5' RACE reads, gives a single entry per CDR3 protein. Among 200,000 to 300,000 distinct CDR3 sequences listed, 10% to 15% were seen once. These data were likewise used in another study, on yellow fever vaccine responses in identical twins.

Material for sequencing was memory (CD45RO+) T cells sorted from blood. The receptors here all came from a woman aged 18-30 years in good health.

V usage is TRBV7-8 and J usage is TRBJ2-3, with D unresolved. There are 14 residues in the CDR3. Deletions cut 5 bases from V and 6 bases from J, with 15 bases between. Germline assignment: CDR1 SGHVS and CDR2 FQNEAQ. The CDR3 loop is CASSPWAPPDTQYF. The CDR3 DNA is TGTGCCAGCAGCCCCTGGGCCCCTCCGGATACGCAGTATTTT.

The chain links TRBV12-3 or TRBV12-4 to TRBJ1-6; D uncertain. With 5 bases removed from V and 7 bases from J, the gap between germline ends came to 12 bases. The CDR3 extends over 14 amino acids. This chain's CDR3 is CASSPPRTNSPLHF. The CDR3 DNA reads as TGTGCCAGCAGTCCCCCCAGGACGAATTCACCCCTCCACTTT.

This rearrangement joins TRBV5-1 to TRBJ2-2, with a weak D call TRBD1 (6 bases). Germline V gene lookup returns CDR1 SGHRS and CDR2 YFSETQ. V was trimmed by 3 bases and J by 5 bases, leaving 14 bases between them. This CDR3 has 15 amino acids. The CDR3 spells CASSSDPQGTGELFF. The CDR3 DNA is TGCGCCAGCAGCTCGGACCCACAGGGTACCGGGGAGCTGTTTTTT.

The J gene is TRBJ2-3, the V gene TRBV30; 12 bases map to TRBD2. CDR1 and CDR2 from the germline V gene are GTSNPN and SVGIG (reference sequence). The CDR3 sequence is 16 residues long. Trimming at V came to 3 bases and at J to 6 bases, leaving 10 bases not matched to a gene. CDR3 region: CAWRTTWTSGKDTQYF. The CDR3 DNA follows: TGTGCCTGGAGAACTACCTGGACTAGCGGGAAGGATACGCAGTATTTT.

The V and J genes are TRBV6-1 and TRBJ2-1; 10 bases agree with TRBD1. In germline, CDR1 is MNHNS, CDR2 SASEGT. The CDR3 is made up of 15 amino acids. Germline trimming cut 4 bases from V and 8 bases from J; bases unmatched to any gene: 8. The CDR3 DNA follows: TGTGCCAGCAGTGTCGAGACAGGGGGCTTTGATGAGCAGTTCTTC. It codes for CASSVETGGFDEQFF.

This clonotype was picked up a small number of times. The chain joins TRBV5-6 to TRBJ1-1; possibly TRBD1 for D (5 bases). The CDR3 is made up of 15 amino acids. CDR1 and CDR2 (germline): SGHDT, YYEEEE. Trimming shortened V by 3 bases and J by 3 bases, and 15 bases separated the two germline ends. Written as DNA, the CDR3 is TGTGCCAGCAGCTCGGGACCCGACGTTTACACTGAAGCTTTCTTT. It specifies CASSSGPDVYTEAFF.

This clonotype was seen ten or more times. This chain links TRBV29-1 with TRBJ2-7; no definite D call. Trimming cost V 7 bases and J 5 bases, with 15 bases left between them. The CDR3 runs 12 residues. The germline CDR1 and CDR2 sequences are SQVTM and ANQGSEA. The CDR3, as DNA: TGCAGCGGTTCGGGCTTTGGTAACGAGCAGTACTTC. This gives the protein CSGSGFGNEQYF.

This chain uses TRBV5-1 with TRBJ2-3, with 9 bases identical to TRBD2. From germline, CDR1 is SGHRS and CDR2 YFSETQ. The V gene end was trimmed by 2 bases and the J gene end by 4 bases; junction bases not matched to a gene: 8. The CDR3 extends over 16 amino acids. The CDR3, as DNA: TGCGCCAGCAGCTTTGGTGGCGGGGGGGCCTCAGATACGCAGTATTTT. Protein: CASSFGGGGASDTQYF.

Only a few counts were recorded for this clonotype. The chain links TRBV10-3 to TRBJ2-6; perhaps TRBD1 as D (5 bases). V was cut by 2 bases and J by 1 base, with 6 bases left in between. This CDR3 region has 15 residues. Germline assignment: CDR1 ENHRY and CDR2 SYGVKD. CDR3 residues: CAISEQGSGANVLTF. DNA of the CDR3: TGTGCCATCAGTGAGCAGGGTTCTGGGGCCAACGTCCTGACTTTC.

Ten or more counts support this clonotype. The gene calls are TRBV5-5 and TRBJ1-5; D gene unclear. Trimming cost V 0 bases and J 3 bases, with 4 bases left between them. This CDR3 has 13 residues. Germline CDR1 and CDR2: SGHKS and YYEKEE (reference sequence). The CDR3 DNA follows: TGTGCCAGCAGCTTGGATGTCAATCAGCCCCAGCATTTT. Its protein product is CASSLDVNQPQHF.

This sequence joins TRBV29-1 and TRBJ1-1; D unclear. The V and J ends lost 4 bases and 6 bases respectively, with 9 bases between them. Germline-derived CDR1 and CDR2 are SQVTM and ANQGSEA. The CDR3 length is 11 residues. As DNA, the CDR3 is TGCAGCGTTGTTCAGGTCTCTGAAGCTTTCTTT. Translating gives CSVVQVSEAFF.

This clonotype came up many times. The gene calls are TRBV2 and TRBJ2-7; the D is unclear. Trimming removed 3 bases at V and 1 base at J, with 10 bases between. Germline V lookup: CDR1 SNHLY, CDR2 FYNNEI. This CDR3 region has 14 residues. CDR3 sequence: CASSEIDVSYEQYF. Here the CDR3 DNA reads TGTGCCAGCAGTGAGATTGATGTTTCCTACGAGCAGTACTTC. The full variable domain, rest sourced from reference TRBV2 and TRBJ2-7, is EPEVTQTPSHQVTQMGQEVILRCVPISNHLYFYWYRQILGQKVEFLVSFYNNEISEKSEIFDDQFSVERPDGSNFTLKIRSTKLEDSAMYFCASSEIDVSYEQYFGPGTRLTVT.

The genes are TRBV7-2 and TRBJ2-3; 13 bases map to TRBD2. The length of the CDR3 is 16 residues. The V segment lost 0 bases and the J segment 3 bases; nucleotides outside the gene matches: 0. Germline V gene lookup returns CDR1 SGHTA and CDR2 FQGNSA. Here the CDR3 reads CASSLALAGGTDTQYF. As DNA, the CDR3 is TGTGCCAGCAGCTTAGCACTAGCGGGAGGGACAGATACGCAGTATTTT.

V is TRBV29-1 and J is TRBJ2-5; 10 nucleotides match TRBD2. Germline lookup yields CDR1 SQVTM and CDR2 ANQGSEA. Trimming at V came to 7 bases and at J to 0 bases, leaving 14 bases not matched to a gene. The CDR3 consists of 17 residues. For the CDR3, the DNA is TGCAGCGCCCATCGGCCTAGCGGGGGCCACAACCAAGAGACCCAGTACTTC. It translates to CSAHRPSGGHNQETQYF.

J is TRBJ1-2 and V is TRBV5-1; D is undetermined. The ends were cut back, 1 base at V and 0 bases at J, with 10 bases in the middle. CDR3 size: 15 residues. From germline, CDR1 is SGHRS and CDR2 YFSETQ. The CDR3 sequence: CASSLQSGANYGYTF. The CDR3 DNA reads as TGCGCCAGCAGCTTGCAGTCGGGAGCTAACTATGGCTACACCTTC.

The genes are TRBV6-5 and TRBJ2-1, with TRBD1 as a possible D gene (5 bases). Trimming cost V 0 bases and J 9 bases, with 15 bases left between them. Germline CDR1 is MNHEY and CDR2 is SVGAGI. This CDR3 has 15 amino acids. The CDR3 loop is CASSYSRWQGLEQFF. CDR3 DNA sequence: TGTGCCAGCAGTTACTCCCGCTGGCAGGGCCTTGAGCAGTTCTTC.

This clonotype appeared a few times. The chain couples TRBV19 to TRBJ2-7, with TRBD2 matching over 7 bases. V dropped 10 bases and J dropped 5; count of bases not matched to a gene: 14. CDR1 is LNHDA and CDR2 is SQIVND in the germline V gene (reference sequence). This CDR3 has 14 amino acids. CDR3 region: CATARGGNFDEQYF. As DNA, the CDR3 is TGTGCCACCGCCCGGGGAGGGAATTTTGACGAGCAGTACTTC. Using reference TRBV19 and TRBJ2-7 for the parts outside the CDR3, the full variable domain is DGGITQSPKYLFRKEGQNVTLSCEQNLNHDAMYWYRQDPGQGLRLIYYSQIVNDFQKGDIAEGYSVSREKKESFPLTVTSAQKNPTAFYLCATARGGNFDEQYFGPGTRLTVT.

The sample holds a few counts of this clonotype. The genes are TRBV12-3 or TRBV12-4 and TRBJ2-5; unclear D gene. CDR3 length: 12 residues. Trimming cost V 6 bases and J 5 bases, with 10 bases left between them. The CDR3 loop reads CASRPSRETQYF. CDR3 DNA sequence: TGTGCCAGCAGACCTTCCCGGGAGACCCAGTACTTC.

The chain is built from TRBV24-1 and TRBJ2-5; D remains unclear. Germline V gives CDR1 KGHDR, CDR2 SFDVKD. This CDR3 has 14 amino acids. V lost 4 bases, J lost 2 bases, and 10 bases lay in between. The CDR3 sequence is CATSEPTPQETQYF. The CDR3 coding sequence is TGTGCCACCAGTGAACCGACACCTCAAGAGACCCAGTACTTC.

This CDR3 reads CASSQGWGGTEAFF. DNA of the CDR3: TGTGCCAGCAGCCAGGGTTGGGGTGGCACTGAAGCTTTCTTT. The J gene is TRBJ1-1, the V gene TRBV3-1; the D is unclear. The V and J ends lost 3 bases and 4 bases respectively, with 12 bases between them. Germline loops: CDR1 LGHDT, CDR2 YNNKEL (reference sequence). This CDR3 has 14 residues.

This clonotype has only a few counts. V usage is TRBV28 and J usage is TRBJ2-3, with D unclear. With 10 bases removed from V and 4 bases from J, the gap between germline ends came to 12 bases. The CDR3 sequence is 12 residues long. The germline gives CDR1 MDHEN, CDR2 SYDVKM. The CDR3, as DNA: TGTGCCACCCAGTCAGGTCCAGATACGCAGTATTTT. Its translation: CATQSGPDTQYF.

The V call is TRBV21-1, the J call TRBJ2-7; the D call in the table, TRBD2, was not verified against the DNA. TRBV21-1 is a pseudogene segment. The CDR3 has 18 residues. The CDR3 loop is CASSKALWGGGGPYEQYF. CDR3 DNA sequence: TGTGCCAGCAGCAAAGCGCTATGGGGCGGGGGGGGGCCCTACGAGCAGTACTTC.

This chain joins TRBV29-1 and TRBJ2-3; 7 bases match TRBD2. The V gene end was trimmed by 6 bases and the J gene end by 4 bases; junction bases not matched to a gene: 10. Germline values: CDR1 SQVTM, CDR2 ANQGSEA. This CDR3 has 14 residues. The CDR3 here is CSVELTSRADTQYF. In DNA form, the CDR3 reads TGCAGCGTCGAACTGACTAGCCGGGCAGATACGCAGTATTTT.

This chain connects TRBV29-1 to TRBJ2-7; 8 bases match TRBD2. This CDR3 has 13 amino acids. Germline CDR1 is SQVTM and CDR2 is ANQGSEA. V shed 5 bases, J shed 5 bases, and the junction held 8 bases outside the gene matches. DNA of the CDR3: TGCAGCGTTAGCGGGAGATGGGCGAACGAGCAGTACTTC. Its translation: CSVSGRWANEQYF.

This clonotype showed up many times. The gene calls are TRBV20-1 and TRBJ1-4; D is uncertain. V was clipped by 3 bases and J by 4 bases, with 6 bases between them. Germline V gene data show CDR1 as DFQATT and CDR2 as SNEGSKA (reference sequence). The CDR3 length is 12 residues. CDR3 DNA: TGCAGTGCTAGTTCCTTTAATGAAAAACTGTTTTTT. Translating gives CSASSFNEKLFF.

The gene calls are TRBV7-2 and TRBJ2-1, with TRBD2 identical over 8 bases. J lost 8 bases, V lost 3 bases, and 12 bases had no gene match. The germline gives CDR1 SGHTA, CDR2 FQGNSA. This CDR3 region has 16 residues. In DNA form, the CDR3 reads TGTGCCAGCAGCTTCTCCACAAGCGGGAGATTGCATGAGCAGTTCTTC. It is translated as CASSFSTSGRLHEQFF.

The sample holds many counts of this clonotype. The chain couples TRBV5-1 to TRBJ2-7; D is unresolved. Germline CDR1 is SGHRS and CDR2 is YFSETQ. Trimming stripped 1 base from V and 3 bases from J, with 8 bases between. CDR3 size: 13 residues. This CDR3 reads CASSLQDGYEQYF. Written as DNA, the CDR3 is TGCGCCAGCAGCTTGCAGGACGGCTACGAGCAGTACTTC.

Many counts were recorded for this clonotype. The junction does not match germline at one end; this may be a read error. The J gene is TRBJ2-5, the V gene TRBV24-1; no firm D call. CDR3 length: 13 residues. Germline V gene data show CDR1 as KGHDR and CDR2 as SFDVKD. In nucleotides, the CDR3 is TGTGCCACCATTGATTCCGGGTCGGAGACCCAGTACTTC. Its protein is CATIDSGSETQYF.

The rearrangement uses TRBV6-1 and TRBJ2-1; no clear D. Trimming shortened V by 6 bases and J by 2 bases, and 11 bases separated the two germline ends. The CDR3 totals 14 residues. Germline loops: CDR1 MNHNS, CDR2 SASEGT. The CDR3 nucleotides are TGTGCCAGCAGAGGCACCGCGACCTACAATGAGCAGTTCTTC. Translated, it gives CASRGTATYNEQFF.

The V gene is TRBV14, the J gene TRBJ1-1; 7 bases agree with TRBD1. The CDR3 runs 15 residues. Germline loops: CDR1 SGHDN, CDR2 FVKESK. V dropped 2 bases and J dropped 4; count of bases not matched to a gene: 7. CDR3 DNA sequence: TGTGCCAGCAGCCAACGTTGGGACAGACTCACTGAAGCTTTCTTT. Its translation is CASSQRWDRLTEAFF.

The table lists this clonotype with many counts. DNA of the CDR3: TGTGCCAGCAGTGTACAGCAAGAGACCCAGTACTTC. Protein sequence: CASSVQQETQYF. The J gene is TRBJ2-5, the V gene TRBV12-3 or TRBV12-4; D not certain. Trimming left V 5 bases short and J 2 bases short, with 6 bases between. The CDR3 is 12 residues long.

The CDR3 DNA sequence: TGTGCCAGCAGTGAAGTTGTCGCAGCCTACGAGCAGTACTTC. Translation gives CASSEVVAAYEQYF. V is TRBV6-1 and J is TRBJ2-7; unclear D gene. This CDR3 spans 14 amino acids. Germline V lookup: CDR1 MNHNS, CDR2 SASEGT. V lost 1 base and J lost 2, with 9 bases in between.